The clone carrying this TCR beta chain was recorded a few times. Its antigen is undetermined. The source of the sample is a study of T cell repertoires in cytomegalovirus infection. Study context: Public TCR beta signatures indicated both CMV infection and matching HLA type. Study results and caveats: Identification of carriers of CMV plus the relevant HLA was achieved through cumulative public TCR beta family frequency. In two of eight donors, the top clonotype was HLA-C-restricted CMV-specific.

The germline V and J ends were trimmed by 3 bases and 0 bases, with 6 bases remaining between them. The length of the CDR3 is 15 residues. The germline gives CDR1 MNHEY, CDR2 SMNVEV (reference sequence). A single record per CDR3 protein comes from TCRdb applying MiXCR to the reads. The data show about 230,000 distinct CDR3 sequences, about 20% seen once. The clonotype originates from a human donor in good health (CMV status not recorded). Some clones in this sample may be carry-over from other donors' samples. Specimen: CD8+ T cells from PBMCs. The chain couples TRBV27 to TRBJ1-6; D ambiguous. Written as DNA, the CDR3 is TGTGCCAGCAGTTTGAAAAACTCCTATAATTCACCCCTCCACTTT. It yields the protein CASSLKNSYNSPLHF.